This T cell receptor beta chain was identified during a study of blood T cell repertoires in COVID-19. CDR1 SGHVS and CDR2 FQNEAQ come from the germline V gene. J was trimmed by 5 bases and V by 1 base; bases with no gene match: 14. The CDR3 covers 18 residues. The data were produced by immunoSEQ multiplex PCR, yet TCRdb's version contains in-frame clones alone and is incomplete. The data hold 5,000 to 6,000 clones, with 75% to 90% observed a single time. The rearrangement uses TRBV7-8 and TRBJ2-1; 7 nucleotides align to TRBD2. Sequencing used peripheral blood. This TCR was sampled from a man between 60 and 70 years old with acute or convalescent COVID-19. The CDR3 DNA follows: TGTGCCAGCAGCTTAGGCCTTCTGCCCGGGGGGATCAACAATGAGCAGTTCTTC. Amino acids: CASSLGLLPGGINNEQFF.